This is a list of T cell receptor beta chains from one sample in a study of blood T cells in healthy people across ages. TCRdb itself ran the 5' RACE reads through MiXCR, one entry per CDR3 protein. The sample shows over 500,000 distinct CDR3 sequences, roughly half of them seen only once. The sequencing sample was made of blood. The receptors stem from a woman of 80 years or more in good health. Each CDR3 is given with its conserved first and last residue. The D gene is left open where the match is weak. Expanded clones are given a class, and other clones once, few, many or no size at all.

J gene,clone size,D gene,V gene,CDR3 protein,CDR3 DNA
TRBJ2-6,many,.,TRBV28,CASNGRLSSGANVLTF,TGTGCCAGCAATGGACGGCTGAGCTCTGGGGCCAACGTCCTGACTTTC
TRBJ2-3,.,.,TRBV5-1,CASSLQVDTQYF,TGCGCCAGCAGCTTGCAAGTGGATACGCAGTATTTT
TRBJ2-3,.,TRBD1,TRBV5-5,CASSLGDRHTTDTQYF,TGCGCCAGCAGCTTGGGGGACAGGCATACCACAGATACGCAGTATTTT
TRBJ2-3,.,.,TRBV5-1,CASSLASRSTDTQYF,TGCGCCAGCAGCTTGGCTAGCCGAAGCACAGATACGCAGTATTTT
TRBJ2-7,.,.,TRBV6-2/TRBV6-3,CASNPAGRYEQYF,TGTGCCAGCAATCCCGCGGGACGCTACGAGCAGTACTTC
TRBJ2-7,.,.,TRBV25-1,CASSGRSSEQYF,TGTGCCAGCTCCGGACGGTCTTCCGAGCAGTACTTC
TRBJ2-1,.,.,TRBV20-1,CSASQYNEQFF,TGCAGTGCTAGTCAGTACAATGAGCAGTTCTTC
TRBJ1-3,.,.,TRBV7-9,CASRPRAGSNTIYF,TGTGCCAGCAGGCCCCGGGCCGGCTCAAACACCATATATTTT
TRBJ2-7,.,.,TRBV10-3,CAISESAYEQYF,TGTGCCATCAGTGAGTCAGCCTACGAGCAGTACTTC
TRBJ2-1,many,TRBD2,TRBV20-1,CSAQNRAGVVGEQFF,TGCAGTGCCCAGAACAGAGCGGGGGTGGTAGGTGAGCAGTTCTTC
TRBJ2-1,few,TRBD1,TRBV20-1,CSARVPGQGRVIAPYNEQFF,TGCAGTGCTAGAGTCCCGGGACAGGGACGAGTGATAGCCCCCTACAATGAGCAGTTCTTC
TRBJ1-1,.,.,TRBV3-1,CASSQGVGVAFF,TGTGCCAGCAGCCAAGGGGTAGGCGTAGCTTTCTTT
TRBJ2-1,.,TRBD2,TRBV3-1,CASSHISVAGGYNEQFF,TGTGCCAGCAGCCACATCTCGGTAGCGGGAGGCTACAATGAGCAGTTCTTC
TRBJ2-3,.,TRBD2,TRBV6-5,CASSGGRGTDTQYF,TGTGCCAGCAGTGGCGGGAGGGGCACAGATACGCAGTATTTT
TRBJ2-1,many,TRBD2,TRBV20-1,CSARVSGTGDEQFF,TGCAGTGCTAGAGTAAGCGGGACTGGCGATGAGCAGTTCTTC
TRBJ2-5,.,.,TRBV6-1,CASIRSVPNEQYF,TGTGCCAGCATTCGTTCAGTCCCCAATGAGCAGTACTTC
TRBJ2-7,.,.,TRBV2,CASSYRTQEAQYF,TGTGCCAGCAGTTACAGGACCCAAGAGGCCCAGTACTTC
TRBJ2-2,few,.,TRBV5-1,CASSHIPDSLNTGELFF,TGCGCCAGCAGCCACATACCGGACAGCCTTAACACCGGGGAGCTGTTTTTT
TRBJ1-6,.,.,TRBV20-1,CSARASTGPNNSPLHF,TGCAGTGCTAGAGCCTCGACAGGCCCAAATAATTCACCCCTCCACTTT
TRBJ2-7,.,.,TRBV5-1,CATRKSLYSYEQYF,TGCGCCACCAGAAAGTCCCTGTACTCCTACGAGCAGTACTTC
TRBJ1-5,.,.,TRBV28,CASSSSGPIGNQPQHF,TGTGCCAGCAGTTCCTCGGGGCCTATAGGCAATCAGCCCCAGCATTTT
TRBJ2-5,.,TRBD1,TRBV7-2,CASSRRDRQETQYF,TGTGCCAGCAGCCGACGGGACAGGCAAGAGACCCAGTACTTC
TRBJ1-2,.,TRBD1,TRBV28,CAALGQGYYGYTF,TGTGCCGCACTTGGACAGGGGTACTATGGCTACACCTTC
TRBJ2-3,many,.,TRBV28,CASSSPRPTDTQYF,TGTGCCAGCAGTTCTCCTCGGCCCACAGATACGCAGTATTTT
TRBJ1-1,few,.,TRBV12-3/TRBV12-4,CASSLTRLGREAFF,TGTGCCAGCAGTTTAACCAGACTCGGTCGTGAAGCTTTCTTT
TRBJ2-1,.,TRBD2,TRBV6-2/TRBV6-3,CASRLSAGGHNEQFF,TGTGCCAGCAGGCTCTCAGCGGGGGGGCACAATGAGCAGTTCTTC
TRBJ2-7,.,TRBD2,TRBV28,CASSSSGIYNEQYF,TGTGCCAGCAGTTCTAGCGGCATATACAATGAGCAGTACTTC
TRBJ2-5,.,.,TRBV18,CASSPGRADQETQYF,TGTGCCAGCTCACCTGGACGAGCGGATCAAGAGACCCAGTACTTC
TRBJ2-7,many,TRBD2,TRBV20-1,CSAPGLSEQYF,TGCAGTGCGCCGGGACTAAGCGAGCAGTACTTC
TRBJ2-1,.,TRBD1,TRBV11-2,CASSSDRGLEQFF,TGTGCCAGCAGCTCCGACAGGGGCCTCGAGCAGTTCTTC
TRBJ2-1,.,TRBD2,TRBV5-1,CASSHGLAGMYNEQFF,TGCGCCAGCAGCCACGGACTAGCGGGGATGTACAATGAGCAGTTCTTC
TRBJ1-3,few,.,TRBV21-1,CASSKGVQVLSGNTIYF,TGTGCCAGCAGCAAAGGGGTACAGGTACTCTCTGGAAACACCATATATTTT
TRBJ2-5,.,TRBD1,TRBV15,CATTPTGEETQYF,TGTGCCACCACCCCGACAGGGGAAGAGACCCAGTACTTC
TRBJ1-1,.,.,TRBV4-1,CASSQESLNTEAFF,TGCGCCAGCAGCCAAGAGTCGTTGAACACTGAAGCTTTCTTT
TRBJ2-5,.,.,TRBV28,CASSRGTAITKQYF,TGTGCCAGCAGCCGGGGGACAGCTATTACGAAGCAGTACTTC
TRBJ2-1,few,TRBD1,TRBV4-1,CASSQVGRGPSYNEQFF,TGCGCCAGCAGCCAAGTAGGCAGGGGGCCTTCCTACAATGAGCAGTTCTTC